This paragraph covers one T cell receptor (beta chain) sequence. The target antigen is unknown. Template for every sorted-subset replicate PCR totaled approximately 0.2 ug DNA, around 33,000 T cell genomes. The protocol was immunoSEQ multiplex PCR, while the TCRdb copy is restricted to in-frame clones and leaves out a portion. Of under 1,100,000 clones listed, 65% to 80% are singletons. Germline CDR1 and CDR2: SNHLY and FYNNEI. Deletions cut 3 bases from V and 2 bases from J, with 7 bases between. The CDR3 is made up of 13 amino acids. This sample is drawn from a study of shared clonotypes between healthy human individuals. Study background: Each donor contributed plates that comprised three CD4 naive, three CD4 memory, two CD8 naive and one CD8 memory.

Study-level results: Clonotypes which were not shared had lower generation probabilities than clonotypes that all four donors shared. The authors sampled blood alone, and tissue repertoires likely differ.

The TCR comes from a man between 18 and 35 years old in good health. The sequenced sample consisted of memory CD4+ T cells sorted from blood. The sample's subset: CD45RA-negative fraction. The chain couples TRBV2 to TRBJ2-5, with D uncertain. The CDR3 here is CASSDSRQETQYF. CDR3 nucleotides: TGTGCCAGCAGTGATTCGCGGCAAGAGACCCAGTACTTC. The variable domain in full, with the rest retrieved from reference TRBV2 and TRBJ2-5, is EPEVTQTPSHQVTQMGQEVILRCVPISNHLYFYWYRQILGQKVEFLVSFYNNEISEKSEIFDDQFSVERPDGSNFTLKIRSTKLEDSAMYFCASSDSRQETQYFGPGTRLLVL.